The 27 T cell receptor beta chains reported below all come from one sample, sequenced in a study of PD-1 blockade in classical Hodgkin lymphoma. Each patient experienced a relapse that followed autologous stem cell transplantation, and brentuximab vedotin exposure varied. Sequencing was performed with immunoSEQ multiplex PCR; in TCRdb, only in-frame clones are kept and a portion is missing. This repertoire shows about 94,000 clones, 80% to 90% found once; its top ten account for roughly 10%. The sample here was peripheral blood mononuclear cells (PBMCs), taken before the second cycle of nivolumab. All receptors come from a human donor with classical Hodgkin lymphoma.

This sequence joins TRBV19 and TRBJ1-1; D might be TRBD1 (5 bases). CDR3 size: 14 residues. Trimming took 3 bases from V and 0 from J, leaving 8 bases between them. The germline V gene has CDR1 LNHDA and CDR2 SQIVND (reference sequence). The CDR3 DNA is TGTGCCAGTAGTATCCGGGGGTTGAACACTGAAGCTTTCTTT. The encoded protein is CASSIRGLNTEAFF.

The rearrangement joins TRBV5-1 to TRBJ1-1, with D unclear. This CDR3 region has 15 residues. V lost 2 bases to trimming and J lost 5 bases, with 16 bases between them. From germline, CDR1 is SGHRS and CDR2 YFSETQ. The CDR3 protein is CASSLLDPQATEAFF. Written as DNA, the CDR3 is TGCGCCAGCAGCTTATTGGACCCCCAAGCAACTGAAGCTTTCTTT.

The rearrangement uses TRBV5-1 and TRBJ2-7; 7 bases fit TRBD2. This CDR3 comprises 17 residues. Germline CDR1 reads SGHRS; CDR2 reads YFSETQ. V gave up 1 base and J gave up 5 bases; unmatched junction bases: 15. As DNA, the CDR3 is TGCGCCAGCAGCTTGCGGACTAGTGGGGCCTTCGGACACGAGCAGTACTTC. It specifies CASSLRTSGAFGHEQYF.

At least ten counts were recorded for this clone. This chain links TRBV25-1 with TRBJ1-4, with 7 bases identical to TRBD1. The V gene's germline CDR1 is MGHDK and CDR2 SYGVNS. With V trimmed by 6 bases and J by 10 bases, 8 bases remained unmatched. The CDR3 consists of 13 residues. The DNA of the CDR3 is TGTGCCAGCAGCGAGACAGGGTTGGGAAAACTGTTTTTT. Translating gives CASSETGLGKLFF. The variable domain in full, completed from reference TRBV25-1 and TRBJ1-4, reads EADIYQTPRYLVIGTGKKITLECSQTMGHDKMYWYQQDPGMELHLIHYSYGVNSTEKGDLSSESTVSRIRTEHFPLTLESARPSHTSQYLCASSETGLGKLFFGSGTQLSVL.

The CDR3 sequence is CASSFSFGPHNEQFF. The CDR3 bases are TGTGCCAGCAGTTTTTCGTTCGGCCCACACAATGAGCAGTTCTTC. V usage is TRBV28 and J usage is TRBJ2-1; no clear D. Deletions cut 3 bases from V and 5 bases from J, with 14 bases between. This CDR3 comprises 15 residues. Germline loops: CDR1 MDHEN, CDR2 SYDVKM.

The chain joins TRBV28 to TRBJ1-3; D remains ambiguous. V was trimmed by 7 bases and J by 2 bases, leaving 12 bases between them. CDR3 length equals 14 residues. Germline V CDR1 and CDR2: MDHEN, SYDVKM. The CDR3 loop is CASMSRVPGNTIYF. The CDR3 DNA is TGTGCCAGCATGTCCCGGGTACCTGGAAACACCATATATTTT.

This clone has only a few counts. CDR3 sequence reads: CAIQGPYGYTF. For the CDR3, the DNA is TGTGCCATCCAGGGCCCATATGGCTACACCTTC. V and J are TRBV10-3 and TRBJ1-2; D is possibly TRBD1 (5 bases). Trimming removed 8 bases at V and 5 bases at J, with 9 bases between. CDR1 is ENHRY and CDR2 is SYGVKD in the germline V gene. The CDR3 covers 11 residues.

In this sample, this clone turned up a few times. The chain combines TRBV19 with TRBJ2-7, with no clear D. The CDR3 runs 14 residues. Trimming cost V 4 bases and J 0 bases, with 10 bases left between them. The germline CDR1 and CDR2 sequences are LNHDA and SQIVND (reference sequence). Here the CDR3 reads CASSKWADSYEQYF. CDR3 nucleotides: TGTGCCAGTAGTAAGTGGGCTGACTCCTACGAGCAGTACTTC.

The chain carries TRBV10-3 and TRBJ1-1; D ambiguous. The CDR3 has 14 residues. CDR1 is ENHRY, CDR2 SYGVKD, per germline. V was shortened by 5 bases and J by 0 bases, with 10 bases between the two germline ends. CDR3 amino acids: CAISIELMNTEAFF. The CDR3 coding sequence is TGTGCCATCAGTATCGAGCTAATGAACACTGAAGCTTTCTTT.

CDR3 residues: CASSPPGLDSYEQYF. The DNA for the CDR3 is TGTGCCAGCTCACCACCGGGACTCGATTCCTACGAGCAGTACTTC. The chain employs TRBV18 and TRBJ2-7; the D gene is possibly TRBD2 (6 bases). Germline assignment: CDR1 KGHSH and CDR2 LQKENI. This CDR3 is built from 15 residues. V was cut by 0 bases and J by 1 base, with 10 bases left in between.

CDR3 loop: CASSDPGFFGNTEAFF. DNA of the CDR3: TGTGCCAGCAGTGATCCAGGTTTCTTTGGTAACACTGAAGCTTTCTTT. The rearrangement joins TRBV2 to TRBJ1-1; no reliable D call. Germline loops: CDR1 SNHLY, CDR2 FYNNEI. This CDR3 region has 16 residues. The V and J ends lost 3 bases and 2 bases respectively, with 16 bases between them.

V is TRBV21-1 and J is TRBJ2-6; the table's TRBD1 call for D was not verified on the DNA. TRBV21-1 is termed a pseudogene. This CDR3 comprises 17 residues. The CDR3 DNA reads TGTGCCAGCAGCACCCGGACAGGAAGTAAGAGGGCCAACGTCCTGACTTTC. This translates into CASSTRTGSKRANVLTF.

J is TRBJ2-3 and V is TRBV19; 7 bases are a match to TRBD2. Germline V lookup: CDR1 LNHDA, CDR2 SQIVND (reference sequence). The V segment lost 1 base and the J segment 2 bases; nucleotides outside the gene matches: 12. CDR3 length: 18 amino acids. The CDR3 loop is CASSIAGTTSPLTDTQYF. DNA of the CDR3: TGTGCCAGTAGTATAGCCGGGACTACGTCTCCCCTCACAGATACGCAGTATTTT.

CDR3 region: CASSIDLGGGSTYEQYF. CDR3 DNA sequence: TGTGCCAGTAGTATAGATCTAGGAGGCGGGAGTACCTACGAGCAGTACTTC. The chain joins TRBV19 to TRBJ2-7; 7 nucleotides line up with TRBD2. V lost 0 bases and J lost 2; bases outside the gene matches: 10. The CDR3 loop spans 17 amino acids. CDR1 is LNHDA, CDR2 SQIVND, per germline (reference sequence).

This clone appeared a single time. The chain links TRBV19 to TRBJ2-7; 8 nucleotides line up with TRBD1. Germline values: CDR1 LNHDA, CDR2 SQIVND (reference sequence). V lost 5 bases to trimming and J lost 3 bases; unmatched junction nucleotides: 3. This CDR3 is built from 13 residues. The CDR3 loop is CASSVGTGYEQYF. Written as DNA, the CDR3 is TGTGCCAGTAGTGTAGGGACAGGCTACGAGCAGTACTTC.

J is TRBJ1-2 and V is TRBV28; 9 bases line up with TRBD1. After removal of 0 bases from V and 2 bases from J, the junction contained 7 bases not matched to a gene. Germline CDR1 reads MDHEN; CDR2 reads SYDVKM. The CDR3 totals 17 residues. For the CDR3, the DNA is TGTGCCAGCAGTTTATGGACAGGGGGAGTACTCAACTATGGCTACACCTTC. It yields the protein CASSLWTGGVLNYGYTF.

The V gene is TRBV27, the J gene TRBJ2-3; D may be TRBD1 (6 bases). Germline V lookup: CDR1 MNHEY, CDR2 SMNVEV (reference sequence). V was trimmed by 5 bases and J by 2 bases, leaving 11 bases between them. The CDR3 totals 14 residues. The CDR3 is CASSAQGATDTQYF. The CDR3 DNA reads TGTGCCAGCAGTGCACAGGGTGCCACAGATACGCAGTATTTT.

The rearrangement uses TRBV5-6 and TRBJ2-5; TRBD1 is a possible D gene (5 bases). With 3 bases removed from V and 5 bases from J, the gap between germline ends came to 14 bases. There are 14 residues in the CDR3. Looked up from germline, CDR1 is SGHDT and CDR2 is YYEEEE. The CDR3 coding sequence is TGTGCCAGCAGCTATTTTCAGGGTTGGGAGACCCAGTACTTC. This codes for CASSYFQGWETQYF. Filled out from reference TRBV5-6 and TRBJ2-5, the complete variable domain reads DAGVTQSPTHLIKTRGQQVTLRCSPKSGHDTVSWYQQALGQGPQFIFQYYEEEERQRGNFPDRFSGHQFPNYSSELNVNALLLGDSALYLCASSYFQGWETQYFGPGTRLLVL.

This clone was observed a handful of times. The chain combines TRBV6-1 with TRBJ1-2; D gene uncertain. V dropped 1 base and J dropped 5 bases, with 11 bases sitting between them. The CDR3 loop spans 14 amino acids. Looked up from germline, CDR1 is MNHNS and CDR2 is SASEGT. The CDR3, as DNA: TGTGCCAGCAGTGAAGACGCCAGTGTTTATGGCTACACCTTC. This translates into CASSEDASVYGYTF.

The rearrangement links TRBV28 to TRBJ1-3; 7 nucleotides align to TRBD1. This CDR3 contains 13 residues. The J segment lost 4 bases and the V segment lost 6 bases, leaving 3 bases of the junction unmatched. The germline gives CDR1 MDHEN, CDR2 SYDVKM. CDR3 residues: CASRQGSGNTIYF. The CDR3 DNA follows: TGTGCCAGCAGACAGGGGTCCGGAAACACCATATATTTT.

The rearrangement uses TRBV27 and TRBJ1-5; D is unclear. Germline assignment: CDR1 MNHEY and CDR2 SMNVEV (reference sequence). The CDR3 is 13 residues long. V was trimmed by 4 bases and J by 8 bases, leaving 12 bases between them. CDR3 amino acids: CASSYGLDKPQHF. The DNA for the CDR3 is TGTGCCAGCAGTTACGGGCTAGATAAGCCCCAGCATTTT.

The V gene is TRBV7-9, the J gene TRBJ2-3; 9 bases line up with TRBD2. Per germline, CDR1 SEHNR and CDR2 FQNEAQ (reference sequence). After removal of 3 bases from V and 6 bases from J, the junction contained 10 bases not matched to a gene. This CDR3 has 16 residues. The CDR3: CASSFSLAGSRDTQYF. The CDR3, as DNA: TGTGCCAGCAGCTTCAGTCTAGCGGGGTCGAGGGATACGCAGTATTTT. Combining the CDR3 with reference TRBV7-9 and TRBJ2-3 gives the whole variable domain DTGVSQNPRHKITKRGQNVTFRCDPISEHNRLYWYRQTLGQGPEFLTYFQNEAQLEKSRLLSDRFSAERPKGSFSTLEIQRTEQGDSAMYLCASSFSLAGSRDTQYFGPGTRLTVL.

This clone was seen a handful of times. The CDR3 spells CASSEGTVENSPLHF. In nucleotides, the CDR3 is TGTGCCAGCAGTGAGGGGACAGTTGAGAATTCACCCCTCCACTTT. The chain links TRBV6-1 to TRBJ1-6, with 7 bases that match TRBD1. The CDR3 covers 15 residues. The ends lost 3 bases at V and 7 bases at J; junction bases unmatched: 6. In germline, CDR1 is MNHNS, CDR2 SASEGT.

V gene TRBV19 combines with J gene TRBJ2-2; perhaps TRBD1 as D (5 bases). Germline CDR1 reads LNHDA; CDR2 reads SQIVND (reference sequence). V was shortened by 3 bases and J by 6 bases, with 8 bases between the two germline ends. This CDR3 comprises 13 residues. CDR3: CASSIRGPGELFF. CDR3 nucleotides: TGTGCCAGTAGTATTAGGGGCCCCGGGGAGCTGTTTTTT.

V usage is TRBV27 and J usage is TRBJ2-6; D not resolved. CDR1 is MNHEY, CDR2 SMNVEV, per germline (reference sequence). V dropped 0 bases and J dropped 0 bases, with 9 bases sitting between them. CDR3 length equals 17 residues. CDR3 bases: TGTGCCAGCAGTTTATCGGTGGAGTTCTCTGGGGCCAACGTCCTGACTTTC. Protein: CASSLSVEFSGANVLTF.

The chain joins TRBV28 to TRBJ1-2; D may be TRBD1 (5 bases). CDR1 MDHEN and CDR2 SYDVKM come from the germline V gene. The CDR3 length is 17 residues. Trimming shortened V by 2 bases and J by 3 bases, and 19 bases separated the two germline ends. The CDR3 DNA reads TGTGCCAGCAGTTTAAGTGGCCCAGGGCCCAGGGACTATGGCTACACCTTC. It specifies CASSLSGPGPRDYGYTF.

The chain carries TRBV28 and TRBJ1-6; D remains unclear. The CDR3 consists of 13 residues. V was pared by 7 bases and J by 4 bases, with 8 bases between. Germline V gives CDR1 MDHEN, CDR2 SYDVKM. The CDR3 loop reads CASTGGYNSPLHF. CDR3 sequence (DNA): TGTGCCAGCACCGGCGGGTATAATTCACCCCTCCACTTT.